These T cell receptor beta chains were read from a single sample in a study of blood T cell repertoires in COVID-19. Produced via immunoSEQ multiplex PCR; TCRdb's table is partial and in-frame only. The data contain some 350,000 clones, around 87% of them seen just once; the ten biggest clones take up approximately 5.3%. What was sequenced was PBMCs or T cells enriched from blood (not recorded which). The receptor source for this set is a woman in her thirties who had recovered from COVID-19. Both conserved end residues are part of each CDR3. Fields, in order: V gene, clone size, D gene, J gene, CDR3 DNA, CDR3 protein. The D gene is left open where the match is weak. Some rows mark clone size as missing; the rest say once, few, many or name a class of expanded clone.

TRBV5-1	.	.	TRBJ2-3	TGCGCCAGCAGCTTGGAGTCAGCAGATACGCAGTATTTT	CASSLESADTQYF
TRBV11-3	.	TRBD1	TRBJ2-2	TGTGCCAGCAGCTTAGGCCCTGGACAGGGTATCACCGGGGAGCTGTTTTTT	CASSLGPGQGITGELFF
TRBV19	.	.	TRBJ1-1	TGTGCCAGTAGTATAAGCGATAACACTGAAGCTTTCTTT	CASSISDNTEAFF
TRBV2	.	TRBD2	TRBJ2-7	TGTGCCAGCAGTGGGGGACTAGCGGGTTACTCCTACGAGCAGTACTTC	CASSGGLAGYSYEQYF
TRBV7-3	.	TRBD1	TRBJ1-2	TGTGCCAGCAGCTTAGGTGGACAGGGGAATGGCTACACCTTC	CASSLGGQGNGYTF
TRBV6-5	.	.	TRBJ1-1	TGTGCCAGCAGCCAGGGCCAGATGGGCACTGAAGCTTTCTTT	CASSQGQMGTEAFF
TRBV7-2	.	TRBD2	TRBJ2-5	TGTGCCAGCAGCCCAGGACTAGCGGCGGAGACCCAGTACTTC	CASSPGLAAETQYF
TRBV7-6	.	.	TRBJ2-1	TGTGCCAGCAGCTTAATTGGAGGGTACAATGAGCAGTTCTTC	CASSLIGGYNEQFF
TRBV18	once	.	TRBJ1-2	TGTGCCAGCTCACCCGCCCCGGGCAGGGACTATGGCTACACCTTC	CASSPAPGRDYGYTF
TRBV5-1	.	.	TRBJ1-1	TGCGCCAGCAGCTTCGGTGTGGAGGACACTGAAGCTTTCTTT	CASSFGVEDTEAFF
TRBV9	once	.	TRBJ1-1	TGTGCCAGCAGCGTAGACACCTTCACTGAAGCTTTCTTT	CASSVDTFTEAFF
TRBV12-3/TRBV12-4	few	.	TRBJ2-1	TGTGCCAGCAGTTTAATAATCAATGAGCAGTTCTTC	CASSLIINEQFF
TRBV28	.	.	TRBJ2-7	TGTGCCCTAGAGGGTGCAACTGGCGAGCAGTACTTC	CALEGATGEQYF
TRBV2	.	.	TRBJ1-2	TGTGCCAGCAGTCCCCGTACAGGGACCTACTATGGCTACACCTTC	CASSPRTGTYYGYTF
TRBV6-5	.	.	TRBJ1-1	TGTGCCAGCCAACGGTCTGCAGGGGTAAGGACTGAAGCTTTCTTT	CASQRSAGVRTEAFF
TRBV3-1/TRBV3-2	once	.	TRBJ2-5	TGTGCCAGCAGCCAAGAAGCCCCCTCCCGGGCCCAGTACTTC	CASSQEAPSRAQYF
TRBV10-3	.	.	TRBJ1-2	TGTGCCATCAGTGAAGTCGTACAGGGCCCGATCTCTCACTATGGCTACACCTTC	CAISEVVQGPISHYGYTF
TRBV28	.	.	TRBJ1-1	TGTGCCAGCAAGGTCAGGGCCGGCACTGAAGCTTTCTTT	CASKVRAGTEAFF
TRBV5-1	.	.	TRBJ2-1	TGCGCCAGCAGCTTGGCCGCCGAGGGATTTGAGCAGTTCTTC	CASSLAAEGFEQFF
TRBV5-3	.	TRBD1	TRBJ2-5	TGTGCCAGAAGCGGTCCGGGACAGGGGGAAGAGACCCAGTACTTC	CARSGPGQGEETQYF
TRBV11-2	.	TRBD2	TRBJ2-7	TGTGCCAGCAGCGAAGGGACTAGCGGGTTCTACGAGCAGTACTTC	CASSEGTSGFYEQYF
TRBV3-1/TRBV3-2	.	.	TRBJ1-2	TGTGCCAGCAGCCAATTTATTGAGAACTATGGCTACACCTTC	CASSQFIENYGYTF
TRBV19	once	.	TRBJ1-2	TGTGCCAGTAGTATACGGACACCTGACCAGCCCTATGGCTACACCTTC	CASSIRTPDQPYGYTF
TRBV9	.	.	TRBJ2-2	TGTGCCAGCAGCGTAAACCCCATCCGGTCCCGTAGAAACACCGGGGAGCTGTTTTTT	CASSVNPIRSRRNTGELFF
TRBV18	.	.	TRBJ1-1	TGTGCCAGCTCACCCGGGACGGGGGGGGACACTGAAGCTTTCTTT	CASSPGTGGDTEAFF
TRBV7-2	once	TRBD1	TRBJ1-6	TGTGCCAGCAGCTGGCGGGGACAGGGTCTGAATTCACCCCTCCACTTT	CASSWRGQGLNSPLHF
TRBV5-4	.	TRBD1	TRBJ2-7	TGTGCCAGCAGCTCCGGGACAGGGGGCATATACGAGCAGTACTTC	CASSSGTGGIYEQYF
TRBV28	.	.	TRBJ1-5	TGTGCCAGCAGTTTAATTAGTGTCAATCAGCCCCAGCATTTT	CASSLISVNQPQHF
TRBV5-1	once	TRBD2	TRBJ2-3	TGCGCCAGCAGCTTGGCCAACGGCGGGGGAGATACGCAGTATTTT	CASSLANGGGDTQYF
TRBV7-2	.	TRBD1	TRBJ2-7	TGTGCCAGCAGCTTAGGGCCAGGGGGCTACGAGCAGTACTTC	CASSLGPGGYEQYF
TRBV11-3	.	.	TRBJ2-3	TGTGCCAGCAGCCACGGACAGACGCAGTATTTT	CASSHGQTQYF
TRBV19	.	.	TRBJ2-7	TGTGCCAGTAGTATCGGTCTCTCCTACGAGCAGTACTTC	CASSIGLSYEQYF
TRBV28	.	TRBD2	TRBJ2-7	TGTGCCAGCAGGCTACCCGGGGGGAACGAGCAGTACTTC	CASRLPGGNEQYF